The following is a T cell receptor beta chain sequence with its context. Its target is unknown. This sample's time point: cycle 4 day 1 (C4D1), after six to seven weeks of nivolumab. Each and every patient relapsed after autologous stem cell transplantation, and patients got differing brentuximab vedotin exposure. Between the trimmed V and J ends, which lost 4 bases and 1 base, there was a span of 8 bases. Germline V gene lookup returns CDR1 SGHTS and CDR2 YDEGEE. The CDR3 is 13 residues long. The sample belongs to a study of PD-1 blockade in classical Hodgkin lymphoma. Study as a whole: A 3 mg/kg intravenous dose of nivolumab was received by patients every 2 weeks. Study conclusions and caveats: Healthy donors reportedly exceeded newly diagnosed patients in baseline TCR diversity. TCR diversity rose significantly by C4D1 in CD4+ but not CD8+ cells.

Measured with immunoSEQ multiplex PCR; TCRdb has only the in-frame clones, and not every one. Among 43,000 or so clones, about 77% were seen once, and the ten largest hold 37%. This clonotype was obtained from a human donor with classical Hodgkin lymphoma. The chain links TRBV5-8 to TRBJ1-2; D call uncertain. The sequenced sample was peripheral blood mononuclear cells (PBMCs), obtained before the fourth cycle of nivolumab. CDR3 coding DNA: TGTGCCAGCAGCCTCGTCATTAACTATGGCTACACCTTC. The encoded protein is CASSLVINYGYTF.